This T cell receptor beta chain was captured by sequencing in a study of T cell responses to AZD1222 COVID-19 vaccine. The study, taken as a whole, reports: Spike-specific TCR depth and breadth grew after two AZD1222 doses. Spike was spanned by vaccine-associated CD4 TCRs, which were dominant at 160-218 and 743-854. The donor group comprised mostly white British people and more females; the analysis possibly underestimated clonal diversity.

Method: immunoSEQ multiplex PCR; TCRdb's copy keeps in-frame clones and lacks some. The repertoire consists of more than 120,000 clones, with about 86% occurring once and the leading ten covering approximately 4.7%. Only one count was recorded for this clone. What it recognizes is unknown. The germline gives CDR1 MNHEY, CDR2 SMNVEV (reference sequence). The V end was cut by 1 base, the J end by 0 bases, with 9 bases between. This CDR3 has 15 amino acids. The J gene is TRBJ1-1, the V gene TRBV27, with D possibly being TRBD1 (5 bases). The origin of this receptor is an adult who received the AZD1222 COVID-19 vaccine. The sequencing here drew on peripheral blood, taken 28 days after the second AZD1222 dose. CDR3 amino acids: CASSLYVGVNTEAFF. CDR3 DNA: TGTGCCAGCAGTTTATATGTGGGGGTGAACACTGAAGCTTTCTTT.